Presented here are 7 T cell receptor beta chains from one specimen sequenced in a study of cytomegalovirus exposure and HLA in healthy donors. It was with 60 Vbeta and 13 Jbeta primers that the PCR ran. Sequenced by immunoSEQ multiplex PCR; TCRdb stores in-frame clones only, minus some. The specimen's table records some 82,000 clones. Input material: PBMCs. The receptors were gathered from a woman aged 30 to 39 in good health and CMV-seronegative.

The rearrangement joins TRBV19 to TRBJ2-5; 9 bases fit TRBD2. V lost 3 bases to trimming and J lost 1 base; unmatched junction nucleotides: 15. CDR1 is LNHDA, CDR2 SQIVND, per germline (reference sequence). This CDR3 region has 19 residues. The CDR3 region has the DNA TGTGCCAGTAGTATCCCCAGCGGGAGGCCATCGTCAGGCCAAGAGACCCAGTACTTC. Translated, it gives CASSIPSGRPSSGQETQYF.

This sequence joins TRBV30 and TRBJ2-7, with D possibly TRBD2 on 6 matching bases. Trimming took off 0 bases at V and 2 bases at J, with 17 bases between the two ends. The CDR3 is made up of 16 amino acids. Germline V CDR1 and CDR2: GTSNPN, SVGIG (reference sequence). The DNA for the CDR3 is TGTGCCTGGAGTGTACGAGGAGGGACGGCTGCCTACGAGCAGTACTTC. Protein: CAWSVRGGTAAYEQYF.

This chain joins TRBV5-1 and TRBJ1-3; D not resolved. CDR3 size: 15 residues. Trimming left V 3 bases short and J 3 bases short, with 13 bases between. In germline, CDR1 is SGHRS, CDR2 YFSETQ. The CDR3 nucleotides are TGCGCCAGCAGCTCCCTGGGGAGTTATGGAAACACCATATATTTT. The encoded protein is CASSSLGSYGNTIYF. The entire variable domain, with the rest obtained from reference TRBV5-1 and TRBJ1-3, is as follows: KAGVTQTPRYLIKTRGQQVTLSCSPISGHRSVSWYQQTPGQGLQFLFEYFSETQRNKGNFPGRFSGRQFSNSRSEMNVSTLELGDSALYLCASSSLGSYGNTIYFGEGSWLTVV.

This sequence joins TRBV29-1 and TRBJ2-1; 8 positions agree with TRBD1. The CDR3 loop spans 11 amino acids. The J segment lost 6 bases and the V segment lost 7 bases, leaving 2 bases of the junction unmatched. In germline, CDR1 is SQVTM, CDR2 ANQGSEA. The chain's CDR3 is CSADRGNEQFF. The CDR3 DNA reads TGCAGCGCTGACAGGGGCAATGAGCAGTTCTTC.

The V gene is TRBV6-1, the J gene TRBJ1-2; TRBD1 is a possible D gene (5 bases). This CDR3 has 15 residues. Germline V gives CDR1 MNHNS, CDR2 SASEGT. V was clipped by 3 bases and J by 4 bases, with 15 bases between them. In nucleotides, the CDR3 is TGTGCCAGCAGTGAGACAGTTCTCGGCGGCTATGGCTACACCTTC. It yields the protein CASSETVLGGYGYTF.

V and J are TRBV7-2 and TRBJ1-1; a weak D match, TRBD1 (5 bases). The CDR3 loop spans 15 amino acids. From germline, CDR1 is SGHTA and CDR2 FQGNSA. Deletions cut 5 bases from V and 1 base from J, with 14 bases between. CDR3 nucleotides: TGTGCCAGCAGCCCTCCGGGACTCAGGAACACTGAAGCTTTCTTT. Amino acid sequence: CASSPPGLRNTEAFF.

This chain uses TRBV6-1 with TRBJ2-7, with D possibly being TRBD2 (6 bases). The germline V gene encodes CDR1 MNHNS and CDR2 SASEGT. The CDR3 runs to 16 residues. The V end was cut by 4 bases, the J end by 2 bases, with 18 bases between. The DNA of the CDR3 is TGTGCCAGCAGTGTCCTCACCGGGACTGGTCCCTACGAGCAGTACTTC. Translated: CASSVLTGTGPYEQYF.